This T cell receptor (beta chain) was identified during a study of metastatic and nonmetastatic thyroid tumors. There are a few counts of this clone. The entire patient cohort was treatment-naive prior to thyroid surgery. TCRdb re-called the PCR reads via MiXCR. The data contain approximately 15,000 clones, roughly 19% of them seen just once; the ten biggest clones take up approximately 13%. V was shortened by 6 bases and J by 0 bases, with 6 bases between the two germline ends. CDR1 is MNHNS, CDR2 SASEGT, per germline. The CDR3 runs to 14 residues. This chain uses TRBV6-1 with TRBJ2-6; D is undetermined. The specimen was blood. This sequence originates from a female donor with papillary thyroid cancer or a benign thyroid nodule (not recorded which). Some clones in this sample may be carry-over from other donors' samples. Written as DNA, the CDR3 is TGTGCCAGCAGCCCAAGCTCTGGGGCCAACGTCCTGACTTTC. Amino acid sequence: CASSPSSGANVLTF.